The 20 T cell receptor beta chains reported below all come from one sample, sequenced in a study of blood T cell repertoires in COVID-19. Here immunoSEQ multiplex PCR was the method, and the copy in TCRdb shows in-frame clones only, minus some. Seen here are about 69,000 clones, roughly 80% observed once, and the top ten hold about a tenth. Sequencing was performed on peripheral blood. All receptors come from a woman of 80 years or more with acute or convalescent COVID-19.

The chain uses TRBV3-1 (or the pseudogene TRBV3-2) and TRBJ1-1, with TRBD1 identical over 7 bases. V lost 4 bases to trimming and J lost 0 bases; unmatched junction nucleotides: 11. This CDR3 is 17 amino acids long. CDR1 is LGHDT and CDR2 is YNNKEL in the germline V gene (reference sequence). The CDR3 DNA reads TGTGCCAGCAGCCCAAATTTACGTGGACAGGTGAACACTGAAGCTTTCTTT. Translation gives CASSPNLRGQVNTEAFF.

CDR3 bases: TGCGCCAGCAGACCGGGGAACACCGGGGAGCTGTTTTTT. It is translated as CASRPGNTGELFF. The chain carries TRBV5-1 and TRBJ2-2; D gene unclear. Trimming shortened V by 5 bases and J by 1 base, and 6 bases separated the two germline ends. Germline values: CDR1 SGHRS, CDR2 YFSETQ. This CDR3 has 13 residues.

This sequence joins TRBV27 and TRBJ1-2; 11 positions agree with TRBD1. Germline V gene sequence: CDR1 MNHEY, CDR2 SMNVEV (reference sequence). With V trimmed by 2 bases and J by 7 bases, 6 bases remained unmatched. CDR3 size: 15 residues. The CDR3 bases are TGTGCCAGCAGTTTAATCGGGGACAGGGGGTCTGGCTACACCTTC. Amino acids: CASSLIGDRGSGYTF.

CDR3 protein: CASSYGAGTVEQYF. CDR3 bases: TGTGCCAGCAGTTACGGGGCAGGGACTGTCGAGCAGTACTTC. The chain carries TRBV6-5 and TRBJ2-7; TRBD2 might be the D (6 bases). The CDR3 has 14 residues. Germline V gives CDR1 MNHEY, CDR2 SVGAGI. Trimming left V 2 bases short and J 6 bases short, with 14 bases between.

The genes are TRBV28 and TRBJ1-1; 8 bases map to TRBD1. The length of the CDR3 is 14 residues. Trimming took 6 bases from V and 0 from J; bases not matched to a gene: 3. The germline gives CDR1 MDHEN, CDR2 SYDVKM. DNA of the CDR3: TGTGCCAGCAGAGCGACAGGGGTGAACACTGAAGCTTTCTTT. The encoded protein is CASRATGVNTEAFF.

V gene TRBV19 combines with J gene TRBJ2-1, with 12 bases matching TRBD1. CDR3 length equals 19 residues. V trimming: 0 bases; J trimming: 7 bases; junction bases outside the gene matches: 13. CDR1 is LNHDA, CDR2 SQIVND, per germline (reference sequence). In nucleotides, the CDR3 is TGTGCCAGTAGTATAGAGGTCGGGACAGGGGGCCAATACGGGAATGAGCAGTTCTTC. Amino acid sequence: CASSIEVGTGGQYGNEQFF.

The J gene is TRBJ1-2, the V gene TRBV5-4; D is unclear. V lost 0 bases, J lost 5 bases, and 5 bases lay in between. The CDR3 is 12 amino acids. Germline-derived CDR1 and CDR2 are SGHNT and YYREEE (reference sequence). The CDR3, as DNA: TGTGCCAGCAGCTTGGATAGTTATGGCTACACCTTC. Its protein product is CASSLDSYGYTF.

In its sample, this clone was seen a few times. V is TRBV24-1 and J is TRBJ1-1; D is ambiguous. CDR3 length: 14 amino acids. From germline, CDR1 is KGHDR and CDR2 SFDVKD. V shed 9 bases and J shed 0 bases, with 13 bases lying between them. CDR3 protein: CATEADRLNTEAFF. CDR3 coding DNA: TGTGCCACCGAAGCGGACCGTTTGAACACTGAAGCTTTCTTT.

V gene TRBV6-2 or TRBV6-3 combines with J gene TRBJ2-2, with a tentative D call TRBD2 (6 bases). CDR1 and CDR2 from the germline V gene are MNHEY and SVGEGT. The length of the CDR3 is 18 residues. Trimming pared 2 bases from V and 5 bases from J, leaving 21 bases between. For the CDR3, the DNA is TGTGCCAGCAGTTACGGGATGAAACGGGGGACGGCAACCGGGGAGCTGTTTTTT. It yields the protein CASSYGMKRGTATGELFF.

The table lists this clone with a few counts. The chain joins TRBV5-1 to TRBJ2-7; tentative D call: TRBD1 (7 bases). CDR1 SGHRS and CDR2 YFSETQ come from the germline V gene. The V end lost 4 bases, the J end lost 0 bases, and 17 bases lay between the germline ends. This CDR3 contains 16 residues. CDR3: CASSNPGTAGSYEQYF. The CDR3 DNA reads TGCGCCAGCAGCAATCCCGGGACAGCGGGCTCCTACGAGCAGTACTTC.

The chain joins TRBV11-2 to TRBJ2-6; 12 bases map to TRBD1. The CDR3 sequence is 18 residues long. Germline V gene data show CDR1 as SGHAT and CDR2 as FQNNGV. V shed 5 bases, J shed 0 bases, and the junction held 5 bases outside the gene matches. The CDR3 here is CASSKRDRGPSGANVLTF. In DNA form, the CDR3 reads TGTGCCAGCAGCAAAAGGGACAGGGGGCCCTCTGGGGCCAACGTCCTGACTTTC.

The chain joins TRBV19 to TRBJ1-5; TRBD1 matches at 7 bases. This CDR3 is 14 amino acids long. Looked up from germline, CDR1 is LNHDA and CDR2 is SQIVND (reference sequence). With 7 bases clipped from V and 3 bases from J, the junction kept 6 bases outside the gene matches. The CDR3 sequence: CASKGQPYNQPQHF. The CDR3, as DNA: TGTGCCAGTAAGGGACAGCCTTACAATCAGCCCCAGCATTTT.

This sequence joins TRBV6-5 and TRBJ1-4; 7 bases map to TRBD1. Per the germline V gene, CDR1 is MNHEY and CDR2 is SVGAGI. CDR3 length: 15 amino acids. The trim removed 6 bases at V and 4 bases at J, leaving 8 bases unmatched. The CDR3 region is CASRTRQGNNEKLFF. The CDR3 coding sequence is TGTGCCAGCAGGACCCGACAGGGAAATAATGAAAAACTGTTTTTT.

The gene calls are TRBV30 and TRBJ1-2; TRBD1 matches at 10 bases. In germline, CDR1 is GTSNPN, CDR2 SVGIG (reference sequence). The CDR3 totals 15 residues. V trimming: 2 bases; J trimming: 3 bases; junction bases outside the gene matches: 6. CDR3 bases: TGTGCCTGGAGTCGGACAGGGGGAAATCACTATGGCTACACCTTC. Translation gives CAWSRTGGNHYGYTF.

V is TRBV6-1 and J is TRBJ1-3, with TRBD1 matching 7 bases. The CDR3 extends over 17 amino acids. The V gene's germline CDR1 is MNHNS and CDR2 SASEGT. J lost 0 bases, V lost 4 bases, and 9 bases had no gene match. CDR3 sequence: CASSGRDSTSSGNTIYF. In DNA form, the CDR3 reads TGTGCCAGCAGTGGCCGGGACAGTACTAGCTCTGGAAACACCATATATTTT.

The V call is TRBV2, the J call TRBJ1-1; possible D gene TRBD1, 5 bases. The CDR3 consists of 13 residues. CDR1 is SNHLY, CDR2 FYNNEI, per germline. Trimming stripped 7 bases from V and 0 bases from J, with 9 bases between. The CDR3 nucleotides are TGTGCCAGCACGAGACAGTTGAACACTGAAGCTTTCTTT. Amino acids: CASTRQLNTEAFF.

CDR3 amino acids: CASGTGSNQPQHF. CDR3 DNA: TGTGCCAGCGGGACAGGGAGCAATCAGCCCCAGCATTTT. V usage is TRBV2 and J usage is TRBJ1-5; 9 nucleotides match TRBD1. V lost 8 bases to trimming and J lost 1 base; unmatched junction nucleotides: 0. This CDR3 is built from 13 residues. The germline CDR1 and CDR2 sequences are SNHLY and FYNNEI.

This chain joins TRBV15 and TRBJ1-5, with D hard to call. CDR1 is LNHNV, CDR2 YYDKDF, per germline (reference sequence). Trimming took 0 bases from V and 0 from J, leaving 3 bases between them. This CDR3 region has 14 residues. CDR3 DNA sequence: TGTGCCACCAGCAGAGACCATAGCAATCAGCCCCAGCATTTT. It encodes CATSRDHSNQPQHF.

The J gene is TRBJ1-1, the V gene TRBV6-1; 10 bases are a match to TRBD1. The CDR3 extends over 16 amino acids. Germline CDR1 reads MNHNS; CDR2 reads SASEGT. V gave up 6 bases and J gave up 1 base; unmatched junction bases: 8. The CDR3 here is CASSERTGGGNTEAFF. Written as DNA, the CDR3 is TGTGCCAGCAGCGAAAGGACAGGGGGTGGGAACACTGAAGCTTTCTTT.

The chain is built from TRBV29-1 and TRBJ1-2, with 10 nucleotides matching TRBD1. Looked up from germline, CDR1 is SQVTM and CDR2 is ANQGSEA. The V and J ends lost 0 bases and 2 bases, in that order; junction bases with no gene match: 3. The CDR3 length is 15 residues. The CDR3 here is CSVEDRDRGNYGYTF. The CDR3 DNA sequence: TGCAGCGTTGAAGATCGGGACAGGGGAAACTATGGCTACACCTTC.